The source of this T cell receptor beta chain is a study of regulatory T cells in long-lasting Graves disease. Many counts were recorded for this clonotype. Time point defined: newly diagnosed GD, antithyroid drugs for less than 3 months. Making the TCR library involved RNA that had been extracted from PBMCs. Roughly 9.3 milliliters of peripheral blood were taken and placed in EDTA tubes. The TCR beta library used iRepertoire HTBI primers with Arm-PCR amplification of CDR3. TCRdb called the multiplex PCR reads again in MiXCR, with one record for every CDR3 protein. The table has approximately 470,000 distinct CDR3 sequences, 15% to 20% seen once. The same specimen was also included in a second study, on T cells in Graves' hyperthyroidism and ophthalmopathy. That paper states: Appearing also in blood were most of the thyroid clonotypes expanded above 0.001.

This clonotype originated in a middle-aged man with Graves disease. Sequencing used peripheral blood mononuclear cells (PBMCs), obtained at new diagnosis, from a patient treated with antithyroid drugs.

The CDR3 here is CASSQTALTYEQYF. The CDR3 region has the DNA TGTGCCAGCAGTCAAACAGCCCTCACCTACGAGCAGTACTTC. The chain recombines TRBV2 with TRBJ2-7; D unresolved. Per germline, CDR1 SNHLY and CDR2 FYNNEI. This CDR3 has 14 amino acids. The ends were cut back, 5 bases at V and 2 bases at J, with 13 bases in the middle.